The 30 T cell receptor beta chains presented below share a single source sample, sequenced in a study of T-cell memory formation after mild COVID-19. One entry per CDR3 protein results from TCRdb running MiXCR on the 5' RACE reads. The sample yields 270,000 or so distinct CDR3 sequences, approximately 15% seen once. Sequenced material: PBMCs or a T cell subset sorted from them (not recorded which). These receptors were obtained from a man in his late teens or twenties who had mild COVID-19 (a few samples of this study predate the infection). Cell type and time point are not known.

There are a few counts of this clonotype. The genes are TRBV5-6 and TRBJ2-1; the match to TRBD2 covers 13 bases. Trimming at V came to 4 bases and at J to 8 bases, leaving 9 bases not matched to a gene. The CDR3 runs to 16 residues. Germline V CDR1 and CDR2: SGHDT, YYEEEE. The CDR3 nucleotides are TGTGCCAGCAGCCTACTAGCGGGGGGGCCTGTGGATGAGCAGTTCTTC. Its protein is CASSLLAGGPVDEQFF.

CDR3 DNA: TGTGCCAGCAGCTCCATCAGCGGGGTAAGCTCCAATGAGCAGTTCTTC. Amino acid sequence: CASSSISGVSSNEQFF. The V and J genes are TRBV7-3 and TRBJ2-1, with 7 bases identical to TRBD2. V trimming: 4 bases; J trimming: 6 bases; junction bases outside the gene matches: 12. Germline V gene sequence: CDR1 SGHTA, CDR2 FQGTGA. The CDR3 is 16 residues long.

This chain connects TRBV15 to TRBJ1-1; TRBD1 might be the D (5 bases). Germline assignment: CDR1 LNHNV and CDR2 YYDKDF (reference sequence). The CDR3 contains 14 residues. Trimming left V 2 bases short and J 11 bases short, with 18 bases between. DNA of the CDR3: TGTGCCACCAGCAGACAAACTTTCGGGGACCCTGCTTTCTTT. Encoded protein: CATSRQTFGDPAFF.

This clonotype has a handful of counts. The chain carries TRBV14 and TRBJ2-3; the D gene is possibly TRBD2 (5 bases). Between the trimmed V and J ends, which lost 5 bases and 0 bases, there was a span of 15 bases. This CDR3 spans 16 amino acids. Germline V gene data show CDR1 as SGHDN and CDR2 as FVKESK. The CDR3 region has the DNA TGTGCCAGCAGCTTACGAACGCTAGCTAGCACAGATACGCAGTATTTT. It yields the protein CASSLRTLASTDTQYF.

The chain recombines TRBV2 with TRBJ1-5, with 7 bases that match TRBD1. Germline V gene data show CDR1 as SNHLY and CDR2 as FYNNEI. Unmatched junction bases numbered 8, after V lost 6 bases and J lost 9 bases. The CDR3 covers 13 residues. CDR3 loop: CASRDPGGTPQHF. The CDR3 DNA reads TGTGCCAGCAGGGATCCAGGGGGTACGCCCCAGCATTTT.

This clonotype showed up many times. The chain couples TRBV4-1 to TRBJ2-3; D ambiguous. The CDR3 length is 14 residues. Trimming removed 1 base at V and 4 bases at J, with 9 bases between. CDR1 MGHRA and CDR2 YSYEKL come from the germline V gene. CDR3 residues: CASSQGPESDTQYF. The CDR3 coding sequence is TGCGCCAGCAGCCAAGGTCCAGAATCAGATACGCAGTATTTT.

This clonotype was counted only a few times. The V gene is TRBV15, the J gene TRBJ2-7; D possibly corresponds to TRBD2 (6 bases). Trimming removed 6 bases at V and 4 bases at J, with 16 bases between. This CDR3 has 14 amino acids. Germline V CDR1 and CDR2: LNHNV, YYDKDF (reference sequence). In DNA form, the CDR3 reads TGTGCCACCAGTGATCGGGGGATCGGGTACGAGCAGTACTTC. This codes for CATSDRGIGYEQYF.

This clonotype was recorded many times. The chain uses TRBV7-2 and TRBJ2-3; 14 bases fit TRBD2. CDR3 size: 16 residues. Germline CDR1 is SGHTA and CDR2 is FQGNSA. V shed 5 bases, J shed 7 bases, and the junction held 8 bases outside the gene matches. Written as DNA, the CDR3 is TGTGCCAGCAGCGAACCGGGACTAGCGGGGGCCTATACGCAGTATTTT. Translated: CASSEPGLAGAYTQYF.

V and J are TRBV6-6 and TRBJ1-1; D is possibly TRBD1 (5 bases). The CDR3 extends over 12 amino acids. In germline, CDR1 is MNHNY, CDR2 SVGAGI (reference sequence). The V gene lost 0 bases and the J gene lost 7 bases, with 6 bases spanning the gap. The CDR3 DNA sequence: TGTGCCAGCAGTTACTCGAGGGGTGAAGCTTTCTTT. Translation gives CASSYSRGEAFF.

The V gene is TRBV7-6, the J gene TRBJ1-1, with a tentative D call TRBD1 (5 bases). Germline V gives CDR1 SGHVS, CDR2 FNYEAQ. Trimming took 5 bases from V and 11 from J, leaving 15 bases between them. CDR3 length: 12 amino acids. CDR3 sequence reads: CASSLNGAEAFF. DNA of the CDR3: TGTGCCAGCAGCCTAAACGGGGCGGAGGCTTTCTTT.

This clonotype was seen more than once but under ten times. The chain links TRBV5-6 to TRBJ2-1, with TRBD2 matching over 10 bases. CDR3 length: 19 residues. J was trimmed by 4 bases and V by 4 bases; bases with no gene match: 17. The germline V gene has CDR1 SGHDT and CDR2 YYEEEE. CDR3 nucleotides: TGTGCCAGCAGCACCTTAGGGGGCCCCTCTAGCGGGGGTTACAATGAGCAGTTCTTC. Protein sequence: CASSTLGGPSSGGYNEQFF.

This clonotype has just a few counts. The chain is built from TRBV7-2 and TRBJ1-1; D may be TRBD1 (5 bases). Germline CDR1 SGHTA, CDR2 FQGNSA. The CDR3 sequence is 14 residues long. V lost 8 bases, J lost 8 bases, and 21 bases lay in between. CDR3 sequence reads: CASEPQGGALEAFF. For the CDR3, the DNA is TGTGCCAGCGAACCCCAGGGAGGAGCTTTAGAAGCTTTCTTT.

The V call is TRBV5-6, the J call TRBJ1-2, with D possibly TRBD1 on 5 matching bases. The CDR3 runs to 14 residues. Per the germline V gene, CDR1 is SGHDT and CDR2 is YYEEEE. V was trimmed by 2 bases and J by 11 bases, leaving 19 bases between them. The CDR3 sequence is CASSFGTASQGYTF. Written as DNA, the CDR3 is TGTGCCAGCAGCTTCGGGACTGCTTCTCAAGGGTACACCTTC.

This clonotype was observed a few times. This chain joins TRBV11-2 and TRBJ2-1, with D perhaps TRBD1 (6 bases). The CDR3 contains 14 residues. Trimming pared 5 bases from V and 6 bases from J, leaving 14 bases between. From germline, CDR1 is SGHAT and CDR2 FQNNGV. The CDR3 loop reads CASSRQGSLNEQFF. The CDR3, as DNA: TGTGCCAGCAGCCGCCAGGGGAGCCTCAATGAGCAGTTCTTC.

The chain is built from TRBV28 and TRBJ1-5, with no clear D. Trimming shortened V by 6 bases and J by 11 bases, and 11 bases separated the two germline ends. The CDR3 is 11 residues long. Germline-derived CDR1 and CDR2 are MDHEN and SYDVKM. The DNA of the CDR3 is TGTGCCAGCAGAGCGACGCGGGCCCAGCATTTT. Amino acids: CASRATRAQHF.

A single count supports this clonotype. V usage is TRBV5-1 and J usage is TRBJ2-3; no firm D call. CDR1 and CDR2 (germline): SGHRS, YFSETQ. The CDR3 is 13 residues long. V was shortened by 3 bases and J by 2 bases, with 7 bases between the two germline ends. The CDR3 coding sequence is TGCGCCAGCAGCTCCGCCCTCACAGATACGCAGTATTTT. It translates to CASSSALTDTQYF.

This sequence joins TRBV6-5 and TRBJ1-2; D gene unclear. This CDR3 has 14 residues. Trimming took 2 bases from V and 2 from J, leaving 9 bases between them. CDR1 is MNHEY and CDR2 is SVGAGI in the germline V gene. The CDR3 sequence is CASSYNGENYGYTF. In DNA form, the CDR3 reads TGTGCCAGCAGTTACAACGGGGAGAACTATGGCTACACCTTC.

In this sample, this clonotype turned up a few times. In nucleotides, the CDR3 is TGTGCCAGCAGCTTAGCACGGGGACATCTCCCTAACAATGAGCAGTTCTTC. This gives the protein CASSLARGHLPNNEQFF. The chain is built from TRBV7-2 and TRBJ2-1; TRBD1 might be the D (6 bases). CDR3 length equals 17 residues. Between the trimmed V and J ends, which lost 0 bases and 5 bases, there was a span of 17 bases. Germline values: CDR1 SGHTA, CDR2 FQGNSA.

This clonotype was counted between two and nine times. In DNA form, the CDR3 reads TGCGCCAGCAGCTTGGCGGCAGCCTACAATGAGCAGTTCTTC. It codes for CASSLAAAYNEQFF. The chain links TRBV5-1 to TRBJ2-1; no reliable D call. The CDR3 totals 14 residues. The germline CDR1 and CDR2 sequences are SGHRS and YFSETQ. V dropped 0 bases and J dropped 2 bases, with 6 bases sitting between them. The variable domain in full, completed from reference TRBV5-1 and TRBJ2-1, reads KAGVTQTPRYLIKTRGQQVTLSCSPISGHRSVSWYQQTPGQGLQFLFEYFSETQRNKGNFPGRFSGRQFSNSRSEMNVSTLELGDSALYLCASSLAAAYNEQFFGPGTRLTVL.

The chain joins TRBV2 to TRBJ2-3; possibly TRBD2 for D (5 bases). Trimming left V 0 bases short and J 2 bases short, with 24 bases between. The CDR3 is made up of 20 amino acids. CDR1 is SNHLY and CDR2 is FYNNEI in the germline V gene. The CDR3: CASSEAIIDGVGENTDTQYF. The CDR3 DNA reads as TGTGCCAGCAGTGAAGCTATAATTGACGGGGTTGGGGAGAACACAGATACGCAGTATTTT.

This clonotype was counted ten times or more. The J gene is TRBJ2-1, the V gene TRBV24-1, with 8 bases lining up with TRBD2. The junction had 4 bases not matched to a gene; V was cut back by 5 bases and J by 2 bases. Per germline, CDR1 KGHDR and CDR2 SFDVKD. The length of the CDR3 is 15 residues. CDR3: CATSAAGGPYNEQFF. DNA for the CDR3: TGTGCCACCAGTGCCGCGGGGGGTCCCTACAATGAGCAGTTCTTC.

The chain links TRBV21-1 to TRBJ2-7; the D call TRBD2 from the table was never checked on the DNA. TRBV21-1 is a pseudogene. The CDR3 runs to 16 residues. Here the CDR3 reads CASSFRADCSSYEQYV. In DNA form, the CDR3 reads TGTGCCAGCAGCTTCCGAGCGGACTGTAGCTCCTACGAGCAGTACGTC.

V is TRBV12-3 or TRBV12-4 and J is TRBJ2-1; 7 nucleotides line up with TRBD2. CDR3 length: 14 amino acids. Trimming at V came to 3 bases and at J to 7 bases, leaving 6 bases not matched to a gene. Here the CDR3 reads CASSFVGEGNEQFF. Written as DNA, the CDR3 is TGTGCCAGCAGTTTTGTAGGGGAGGGAAATGAGCAGTTCTTC.

This clonotype was counted only a few times. The chain links TRBV5-1 to TRBJ2-2, with a tentative D call TRBD2 (6 bases). The germline V gene has CDR1 SGHRS and CDR2 YFSETQ. The CDR3 has 15 amino acids. V shed 0 bases and J shed 3 bases, with 9 bases lying between them. CDR3 in DNA: TGCGCCAGCAGCTTGGATGGAGGGTACACCGGGGAGCTGTTTTTT. Translating it yields CASSLDGGYTGELFF.

In its sample, this clonotype was seen many times. The J gene is TRBJ2-3, the V gene TRBV5-1; 12 bases are a match to TRBD2. Germline V gene data show CDR1 as SGHRS and CDR2 as YFSETQ. The CDR3 totals 18 residues. V was clipped by 4 bases and J by 0 bases; unmatched bases: 9. The CDR3 DNA reads as TGCGCCAGCAGCAAGGGACTAGCGGGCCCCTCTAGCACAGATACGCAGTATTTT. It yields the protein CASSKGLAGPSSTDTQYF.

This clonotype was counted only a few times. The rearrangement uses TRBV5-1 and TRBJ1-1; D call uncertain. Trimming took 1 base from V and 2 from J, leaving 9 bases between them. The CDR3 totals 14 residues. Germline V CDR1 and CDR2: SGHRS, YFSETQ. The CDR3 DNA sequence: TGCGCCAGCAGCTTGAGTTCCCTTAACACTGAAGCTTTCTTT. It codes for CASSLSSLNTEAFF.

This chain joins TRBV10-3 and TRBJ2-2, with a weak D call TRBD1 (5 bases). Trimming cost V 10 bases and J 7 bases, with 19 bases left between them. The CDR3 is 14 residues long. The germline CDR1 and CDR2 sequences are ENHRY and SYGVKD. CDR3 in amino acids: CASGSLGAGGELFF. Here the CDR3 DNA reads TGTGCCAGTGGGTCGCTTGGGGCCGGCGGGGAGCTGTTTTTT.

The chain employs TRBV5-5 and TRBJ2-1; 7 nucleotides agree with TRBD1. The junction had 13 bases not matched to a gene; V was cut back by 2 bases and J by 8 bases. The germline gives CDR1 SGHKS, CDR2 YYEKEE (reference sequence). The CDR3 is 16 residues long. Here the CDR3 reads CASSFGSFTGVDEQFF. The CDR3 DNA reads as TGTGCCAGCAGCTTCGGGTCTTTCACAGGGGTAGATGAGCAGTTCTTC.

The gene calls are TRBV6-1 and TRBJ2-2, with D possibly TRBD2 on 6 matching bases. This CDR3 is 13 amino acids long. Trimming shortened V by 10 bases and J by 6 bases, and 15 bases separated the two germline ends. The V gene's germline CDR1 is MNHNS and CDR2 SASEGT. This CDR3 is CATGEVIPGELFF. The CDR3 bases are TGTGCCACGGGGGAGGTTATTCCCGGGGAGCTGTTTTTT.

The V and J genes are TRBV2 and TRBJ2-7; D uncertain. Germline assignment: CDR1 SNHLY and CDR2 FYNNEI. The CDR3 contains 14 residues. The germline V and J ends were trimmed by 7 bases and 3 bases, with 16 bases remaining between them. The DNA of the CDR3 is TGTGCCAGCACCGAAGAGGCTTCGTTCTACGAGCAGTACTTC. This codes for CASTEEASFYEQYF.